This TCR beta chain was observed in a study of blood T cells in healthy people across ages (dated by TCRdb to the mid-2010s). Broadly, across the study: Template switching captured roughly one uniquely barcoded TCR beta cDNA molecule per two T cells in model experiments. To avoid experimental bias, donors of different ages were spread randomly across the sequencing lanes. The donors were divided into four age groups: young (average roughly 17 years), middle-aged (around 41), aged (around 67) and long-lived (about 79). To track age-related changes in TCR beta repertoire diversity, the study relied on deep sequencing normalized with unique cDNA molecular identifiers. For two donors (one aged 18 to 30 and one aged 80 or older), the study analyzed two additional independent replicas of 1 million unique cDNA reads from the same blood draw.

On this clonotype itself: Which antigen it targets is not known. Base qualities are not provided; no much larger clone lies one nucleotide away.

Donors were roughly 40 systemically healthy Caucasian individuals from Russia aged roughly 6 to 95 years. Each donor gave ten milliliters of peripheral blood, collected into EDTA-treated Vacutainer tubes. Ficoll-Paque density-gradient centrifugation was used to isolate PBMCs, with at least 6.5 million obtained per sample. Total RNA was extracted from PBMCs with Trizol reagent, with at least 6 micrograms obtained per sample. Naive CD45RAhigh/CD27high T cell percentages were measured by flow cytometry on a PBMC aliquot from every donor. Trimming takes 8 bases from V and 8 bases from J, and the germline ends sit 19 bases apart. From a lookup of the germline V gene, CDR1 and CDR2 are MDHEN and SYDVKM. From the cysteine up to the phenylalanine, the CDR3 has a length of 15 residues. Just CDR3 DNA is preserved here, 45 bases in frame from base 1. What the study reported, not specific to this receptor: There was a strong correlation between observed TCR beta diversity and the percentage of naive T cells measured by flow cytometry. The CMV infection status of donors was not known, potentially confounding age-related changes in expanded clonotypes. Estimates of total diversity from one million sequenced T cells were regarded as lower bounds and underestimates. Because profiling used bulk unsorted PBMCs, naive and antigen-experienced compartments could not be compared conclusively. Observed TCR beta diversity per million T cells fell roughly linearly with age, and a significant reduction was already apparent by age approximately 40. Compared with the aged group, the long-lived group had more naive CD4+ T cells, fewer expanded clones and increased TCR diversity, suggesting age selection.

The protocol used for the library was 5' RACE. The run used an Illumina HiSeq 2500. The second PCR ran for roughly 7 to 11 cycles and used a J-beta primer mix along with a sample-barcoded 5' primer. Each TCR beta cDNA molecule received a unique molecular identifier from a template-switch 5' adaptor carrying 12 random nucleotides. At least 3 million CDR3-containing paired-end reads were obtained from each sample. The Mint cDNA synthesis kit, primed by a TRBC-specific oligonucleotide, was used to synthesize first-strand cDNA from all RNA. After uracil-DNA glycosylase treatment, a first 18-cycle PCR used universal primers M1SS and BC2_uni_R on all cDNA. As for the authors' bioinformatics: For normalization, 1 million high-quality reads, each with a distinct molecular identifier, were randomly selected from each sample. Instead of being binned into consensus sequences, reads with shared molecular identifiers were discarded. MiTCR, run with a Q25 quality threshold and the strictest error-elimination algorithm, handled CDR3 identification, clonotype clustering and error correction. A nonparametric unseen species model using Euler transformation provided a lower-bound estimate of total TCR beta diversity. Using fastp at Q25 and MiXCR, TCRdb reprocessed the public reads and kept productive beta chains. Rows are combined by CDR3 protein, so each entry shows the most common genes and DNA. For this entry, the V and J calls and clone size follow TCRdb and not the study's own pipeline. Within this sample are around 790,000 distinct CDR3 sequences, with about 42% of them counted one time only. The ten largest clones add up to approximately 20% of the sample.

This clonotype was obtained from a man aged 60 to 75 in good health. The V and J genes are TRBV28 and TRBJ1-6; the D segment cannot be called with confidence. Input material: blood. Here is the DNA: TGTGCCAGCGGAACCTTTCAAAAGAGGGATTCACCCCTCCACTTT. This encodes CASGTFQKRDSPLHF.